This TCR beta chain was sequenced for a study of CD8+ T cells in alopecia areata. PBMCs, the starting material, were the source of sorted CD4+ and CD8+ T cells. In its sample, this clone was seen a few times. The CDR3 is 15 amino acids. Germline V lookup: CDR1 SGHTA, CDR2 FQGTGA. The trim removed 5 bases at V and 5 bases at J, leaving 10 bases unmatched. Sequencing relied on a cDNA template that was reverse transcribed from extracted RNA. Produced via immunoSEQ multiplex PCR; TCRdb's table is partial and in-frame only. The profile shows 200,000 to 250,000 clones, 50% to 60% of them singletons. Sequenced material: CD4+ T cells sorted from blood, taken at week 0. The genes are TRBV7-3 and TRBJ1-2, with 8 bases lining up with TRBD1. This clonotype originated in a human donor with alopecia areata. CDR3: CASSPQGTGPYGYTF. The CDR3 DNA is TGTGCCAGCAGCCCGCAGGGGACAGGCCCTTATGGCTACACCTTC.